These T cell receptor beta chains were read from a single sample in a study of graft-versus-host responses after intestinal transplantation. Some clones are missing from TCRdb's copy, which holds only in-frame ones; the method was immunoSEQ multiplex PCR. The sample yields under 130,000 clones, approximately 93% seen once. No cognate antigen is known for these TCRs. The sequenced sample was unstimulated CD8+ T cells sorted from spleen or lymph node cells, obtained before intestinal transplant. These receptors came from a human donor who received an intestinal transplant. Both conserved end residues are part of each CDR3.

TRBV6-1	TRBJ2-7	CASSDKSRALLSEQYF
TRBV11-2	TRBJ1-6	CASSFAAGYLPYSPLHF
TRBV5-8	TRBJ2-2	CASSLSSGTPLTGELFF
TRBV4-1	TRBJ2-3	CASSPTGGDTQYF
TRBV4-1	TRBJ1-4	CASSEQGIYDEKLFF
TRBV7-8	TRBJ2-3	CASSLVQGGADTQYF
TRBV5-1	TRBJ2-1	CASSLATGFVPNEQFF
TRBV19	TRBJ1-4	CASSMRGSNEKLFF
TRBV6-5	TRBJ2-6	CATDSHSGANVLTF
TRBV2	TRBJ2-3	CASWQGLTDTQYF
TRBV7-9	TRBJ2-7	CASSFLGYEQYF
TRBV19	TRBJ1-1	CASSTAQNTEAFF
TRBV11-2	TRBJ2-7	CASSLGRQGGQKRYEQYF
TRBV21-1	TRBJ1-3	CASRPWRSGNTIYF